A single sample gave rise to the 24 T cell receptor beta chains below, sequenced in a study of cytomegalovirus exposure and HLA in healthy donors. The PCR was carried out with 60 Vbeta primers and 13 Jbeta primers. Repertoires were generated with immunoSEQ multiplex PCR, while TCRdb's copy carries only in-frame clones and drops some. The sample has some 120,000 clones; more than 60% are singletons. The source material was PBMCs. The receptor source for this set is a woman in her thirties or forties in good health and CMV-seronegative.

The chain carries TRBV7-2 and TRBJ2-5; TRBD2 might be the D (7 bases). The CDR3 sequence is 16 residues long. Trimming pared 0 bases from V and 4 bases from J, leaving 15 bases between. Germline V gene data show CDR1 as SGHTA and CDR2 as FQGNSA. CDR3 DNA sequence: TGTGCCAGCAGCTTAGCGTGGGGAGGGGGGCCAGAGACCCAGTACTTC. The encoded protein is CASSLAWGGGPETQYF. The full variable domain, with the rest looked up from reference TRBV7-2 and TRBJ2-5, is GAGVSQSPSNKVTEKGKDVELRCDPISGHTALYWYRQSLGQGLEFLIYFQGNSAPDKSGLPSDRFSAERTGGSVSTLTIQRTQQEDSAVYLCASSLAWGGGPETQYFGPGTRLLVL.

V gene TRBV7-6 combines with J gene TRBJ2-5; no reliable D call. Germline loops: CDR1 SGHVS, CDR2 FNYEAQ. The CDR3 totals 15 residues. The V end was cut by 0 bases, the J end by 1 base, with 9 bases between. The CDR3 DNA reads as TGTGCCAGCAGCTTAGCGGTAGCCCCCCAAGAGACCCAGTACTTC. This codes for CASSLAVAPQETQYF.

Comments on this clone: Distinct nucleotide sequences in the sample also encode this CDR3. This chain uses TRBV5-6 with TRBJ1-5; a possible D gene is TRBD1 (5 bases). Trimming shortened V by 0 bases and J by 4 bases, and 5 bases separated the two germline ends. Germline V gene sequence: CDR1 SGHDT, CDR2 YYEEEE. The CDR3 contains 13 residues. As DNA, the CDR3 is TGTGCCAGCAGCTTGGCAGGGAATCAGCCCCAGCATTTT. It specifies CASSLAGNQPQHF.

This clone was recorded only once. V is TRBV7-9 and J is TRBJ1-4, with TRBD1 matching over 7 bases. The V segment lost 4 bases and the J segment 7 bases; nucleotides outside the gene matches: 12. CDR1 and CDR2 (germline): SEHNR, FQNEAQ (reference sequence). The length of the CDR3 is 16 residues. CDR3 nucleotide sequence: TGTGCCAGCAGCTATTTGACAGGGTTGGAGGGTGAAAAACTGTTTTTT. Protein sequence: CASSYLTGLEGEKLFF.

As DNA, the CDR3 is TGCAGCGTTGGATACACGAACACTGAAGCTTTCTTT. Translated, it gives CSVGYTNTEAFF. J is TRBJ1-1 and V is TRBV29-1; D not resolved. Trimming shortened V by 4 bases and J by 1 base, and 7 bases separated the two germline ends. This CDR3 region has 12 residues. Germline CDR1 is SQVTM and CDR2 is ANQGSEA.

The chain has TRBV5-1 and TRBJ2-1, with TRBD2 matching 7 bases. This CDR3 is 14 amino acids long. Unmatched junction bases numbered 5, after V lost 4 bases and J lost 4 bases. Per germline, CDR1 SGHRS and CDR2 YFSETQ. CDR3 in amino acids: CASSAGERYNEQFF. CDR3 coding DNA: TGCGCCAGCAGCGCGGGGGAACGGTACAATGAGCAGTTCTTC.

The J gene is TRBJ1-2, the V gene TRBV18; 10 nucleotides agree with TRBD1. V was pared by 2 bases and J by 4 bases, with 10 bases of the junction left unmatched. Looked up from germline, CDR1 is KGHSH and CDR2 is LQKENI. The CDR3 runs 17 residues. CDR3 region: CASSPSSDRGLGYGYTF. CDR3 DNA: TGTGCCAGCTCACCAAGTTCTGACAGGGGGCTTGGCTATGGCTACACCTTC.

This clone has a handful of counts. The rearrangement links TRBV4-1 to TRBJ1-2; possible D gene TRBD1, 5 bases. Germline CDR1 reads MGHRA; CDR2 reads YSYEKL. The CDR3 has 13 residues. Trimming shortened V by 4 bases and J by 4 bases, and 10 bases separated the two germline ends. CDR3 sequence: CASSRYRRYGYTF. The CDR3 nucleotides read TGCGCCAGCAGCCGGTACAGGCGCTATGGCTACACCTTC.

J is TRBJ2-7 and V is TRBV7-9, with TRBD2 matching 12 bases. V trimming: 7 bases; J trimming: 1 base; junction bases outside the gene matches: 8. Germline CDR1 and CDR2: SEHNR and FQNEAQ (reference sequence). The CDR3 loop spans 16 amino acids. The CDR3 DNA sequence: TGTGCCAGCAACTGGGGACTAGCGGGCAAATCCTACGAGCAGTACTTC. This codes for CASNWGLAGKSYEQYF. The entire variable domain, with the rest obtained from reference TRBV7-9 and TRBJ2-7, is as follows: DTGVSQNPRHKITKRGQNVTFRCDPISEHNRLYWYRQTLGQGPEFLTYFQNEAQLEKSRLLSDRFSAERPKGSFSTLEIQRTEQGDSAMYLCASNWGLAGKSYEQYFGPGTRLTVT.

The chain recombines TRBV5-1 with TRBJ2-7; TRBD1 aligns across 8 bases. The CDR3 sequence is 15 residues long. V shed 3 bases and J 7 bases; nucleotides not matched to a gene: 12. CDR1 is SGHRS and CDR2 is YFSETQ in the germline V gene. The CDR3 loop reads CASSSTDRVIGEQYF. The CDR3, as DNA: TGCGCCAGCAGCTCGACGGACAGGGTAATAGGGGAGCAGTACTTC.

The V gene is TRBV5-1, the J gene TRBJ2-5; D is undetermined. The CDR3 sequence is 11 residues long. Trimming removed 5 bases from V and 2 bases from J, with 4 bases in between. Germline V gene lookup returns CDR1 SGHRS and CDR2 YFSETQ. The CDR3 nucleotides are TGCGCCAGCAGGGCACAAGAGACCCAGTACTTC. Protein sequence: CASRAQETQYF. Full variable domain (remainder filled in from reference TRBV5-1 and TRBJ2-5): KAGVTQTPRYLIKTRGQQVTLSCSPISGHRSVSWYQQTPGQGLQFLFEYFSETQRNKGNFPGRFSGRQFSNSRSEMNVSTLELGDSALYLCASRAQETQYFGPGTRLLVL.

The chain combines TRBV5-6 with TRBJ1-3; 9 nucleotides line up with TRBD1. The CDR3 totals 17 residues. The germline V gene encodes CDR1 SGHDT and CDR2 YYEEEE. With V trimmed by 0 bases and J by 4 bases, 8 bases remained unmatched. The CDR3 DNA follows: TGTGCCAGCAGCTTGGGAGCCGGGACAGGGTGGGGAAACACCATATATTTT. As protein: CASSLGAGTGWGNTIYF.

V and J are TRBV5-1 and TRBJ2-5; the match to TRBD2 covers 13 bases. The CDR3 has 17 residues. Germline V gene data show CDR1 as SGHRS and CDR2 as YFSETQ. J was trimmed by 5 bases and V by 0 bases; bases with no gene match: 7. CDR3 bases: TGCGCCAGCAGCTTGGGGACTAGCGGGGGATCAGAGGAGACCCAGTACTTC. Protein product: CASSLGTSGGSEETQYF.

DNA of the CDR3: TGTGCCAGTAGAACAGGGGGCGTCAATCAGCCCCAGCATTTT. This codes for CASRTGGVNQPQHF. The rearrangement joins TRBV19 to TRBJ1-5; 9 positions agree with TRBD1. In germline, CDR1 is LNHDA, CDR2 SQIVND (reference sequence). V was clipped by 6 bases and J by 3 bases; unmatched bases: 3. The CDR3 covers 14 residues.

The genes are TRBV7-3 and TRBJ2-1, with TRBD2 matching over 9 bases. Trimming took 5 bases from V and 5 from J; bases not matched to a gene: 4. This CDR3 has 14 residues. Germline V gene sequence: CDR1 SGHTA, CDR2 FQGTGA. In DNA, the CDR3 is TGTGCCAGCAGCCCAGCGGGGGGCCACAATGAGCAGTTCTTC. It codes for CASSPAGGHNEQFF.

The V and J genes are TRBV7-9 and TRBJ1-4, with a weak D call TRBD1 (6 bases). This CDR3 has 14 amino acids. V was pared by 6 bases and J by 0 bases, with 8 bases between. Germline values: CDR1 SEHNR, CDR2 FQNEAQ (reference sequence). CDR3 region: CASRGGATNEKLFF. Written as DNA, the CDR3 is TGTGCCAGCAGAGGGGGAGCAACTAATGAAAAACTGTTTTTT.

Here the CDR3 reads CASSLPGDTEAFF. The CDR3 DNA reads TGTGCCAGCAGTTTACCAGGGGACACTGAAGCTTTCTTT. The chain carries TRBV28 and TRBJ1-1, with D maybe TRBD1 (6 bases). The CDR3 contains 13 residues. Germline V gives CDR1 MDHEN, CDR2 SYDVKM. V lost 2 bases and J lost 3, with 7 bases in between.

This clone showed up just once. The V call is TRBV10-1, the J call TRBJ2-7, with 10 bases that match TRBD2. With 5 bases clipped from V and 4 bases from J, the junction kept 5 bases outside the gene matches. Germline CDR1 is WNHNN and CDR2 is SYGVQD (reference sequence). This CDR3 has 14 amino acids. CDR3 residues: CASSLAGGRYEQYF. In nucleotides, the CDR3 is TGCGCCAGCAGTTTAGCGGGAGGCCGATACGAGCAGTACTTC.

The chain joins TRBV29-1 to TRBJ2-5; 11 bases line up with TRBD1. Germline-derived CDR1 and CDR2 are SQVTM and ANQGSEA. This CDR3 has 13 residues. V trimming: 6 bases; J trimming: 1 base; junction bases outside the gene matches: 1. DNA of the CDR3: TGCAGCGTGGGGACAGGGGGCCAAGAGACCCAGTACTTC. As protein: CSVGTGGQETQYF.

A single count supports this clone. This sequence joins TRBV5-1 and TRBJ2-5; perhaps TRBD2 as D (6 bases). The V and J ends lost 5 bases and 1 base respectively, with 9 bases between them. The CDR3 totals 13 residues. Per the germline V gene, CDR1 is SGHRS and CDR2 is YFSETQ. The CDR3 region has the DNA TGCGCCAGCAGGGCGGGACGCCAAGAGACCCAGTACTTC. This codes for CASRAGRQETQYF.

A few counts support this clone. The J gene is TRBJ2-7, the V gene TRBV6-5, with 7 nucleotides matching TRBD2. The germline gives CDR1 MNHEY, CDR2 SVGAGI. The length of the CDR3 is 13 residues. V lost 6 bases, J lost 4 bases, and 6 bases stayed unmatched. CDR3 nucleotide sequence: TGTGCCAGCAGGAAGCGGGGAATTTACGAGCAGTACTTC. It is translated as CASRKRGIYEQYF.

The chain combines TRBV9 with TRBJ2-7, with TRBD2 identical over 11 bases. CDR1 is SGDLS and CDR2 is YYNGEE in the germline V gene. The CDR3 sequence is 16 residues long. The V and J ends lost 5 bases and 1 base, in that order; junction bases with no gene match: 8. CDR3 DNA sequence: TGTGCCAGCAGTAGCGGGGGGGCTTTCGGGTCCTACGAGCAGTACTTC. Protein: CASSSGGAFGSYEQYF. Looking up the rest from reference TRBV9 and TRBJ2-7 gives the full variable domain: DSGVTQTPKHLITATGQRVTLRCSPRSGDLSVYWYQQSLDQGLQFLIQYYNGEERAKGNILERFSAQQFPDLHSELNLSSLELGDSALYFCASSSGGAFGSYEQYFGPGTRLTVT.

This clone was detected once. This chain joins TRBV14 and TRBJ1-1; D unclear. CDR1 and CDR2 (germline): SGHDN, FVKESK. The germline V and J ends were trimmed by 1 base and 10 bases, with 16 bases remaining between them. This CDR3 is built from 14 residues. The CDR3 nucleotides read TGTGCCAGCAGCCAAGTCCCAGTATATCGAGGAGCTTTCTTT. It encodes CASSQVPVYRGAFF.

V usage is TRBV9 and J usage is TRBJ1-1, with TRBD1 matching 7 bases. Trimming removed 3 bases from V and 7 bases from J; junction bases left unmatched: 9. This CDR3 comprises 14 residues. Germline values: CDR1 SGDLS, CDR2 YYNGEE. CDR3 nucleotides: TGTGCCAGCAGCGGGGGACAGAACGATGATGAAGCTTTCTTT. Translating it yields CASSGGQNDDEAFF.